These 23 T cell receptor beta chains came from one sample sequenced in a study of T cell repertoires in cytomegalovirus infection. Using its own MiXCR run on the reads, TCRdb lists one record per CDR3 protein. The data contain roughly 190,000 distinct CDR3 sequences, roughly 9% of them singletons. The sample was PBMCs. Source of these receptors: a human donor in good health (CMV status not recorded). Some clones in this sample may be carry-over from other donors' samples.

The V call is TRBV29-1, the J call TRBJ1-1, with TRBD1 identical over 10 bases. Looked up from germline, CDR1 is SQVTM and CDR2 is ANQGSEA. The length of the CDR3 is 12 residues. V shed 6 bases and J 5 bases; nucleotides not matched to a gene: 3. In nucleotides, the CDR3 is TGCAGCGTCCGGACAGGGGGTACTGAAGCTTTCTTT. It encodes CSVRTGGTEAFF.

In its sample, this clonotype was seen many times. The rearrangement uses TRBV15 and TRBJ2-1, with 12 bases that match TRBD2. This CDR3 is built from 17 residues. The germline CDR1 and CDR2 sequences are LNHNV and YYDKDF (reference sequence). After removal of 8 bases from V and 7 bases from J, the junction contained 15 bases not matched to a gene. CDR3 sequence reads: CATRQDRLAGAGNEQFF. For the CDR3, the DNA is TGTGCCACCCGACAGGACAGACTAGCGGGAGCAGGTAATGAGCAGTTCTTC. Together with reference TRBV15 and TRBJ2-1, the CDR3 gives the full variable domain: DAMVIQNPRYQVTQFGKPVTLSCSQTLNHNVMYWYQQKSSQAPKLLFHYYDKDFNNEADTPDNFQSRRPNTSFCFLDIRSPGLGDTAMYLCATRQDRLAGAGNEQFFGPGTRLTVL.

The CDR3 DNA reads as TGTGCCAGCAGTTCAGACATCTACGAGCAGTACTTC. Protein sequence: CASSSDIYEQYF. The V gene is TRBV7-9, the J gene TRBJ2-7, with unresolved D. Germline loops: CDR1 SEHNR, CDR2 FQNEAQ (reference sequence). This CDR3 region has 12 residues. The V end lost 6 bases, the J end lost 3 bases, and 9 bases lay between the germline ends.

This clonotype has at least ten counts. The chain employs TRBV7-2 and TRBJ2-3; D possibly matches TRBD1 or TRBD2 (7 bases each). V shed 5 bases and J shed 2 bases, with 14 bases lying between them. The CDR3 has 15 amino acids. Germline-derived CDR1 and CDR2 are SGHTA and FQGNSA. The CDR3 bases are TGTGCCAGCAGCGTCAGCGGGACAGACACAGATACGCAGTATTTT. Translation gives CASSVSGTDTDTQYF.

Points on this clonotype: A much larger clone differs by one base, so this may be a read error. The genes are TRBV7-2 and TRBJ1-1; TRBD1 agrees at 8 bases. Germline V gene sequence: CDR1 SGHTA, CDR2 FQGNSA. The ends lost 5 bases at V and 0 bases at J; junction bases unmatched: 11. The CDR3 extends over 17 amino acids. CDR3: CASSPLLGQEMNTEAFF. CDR3 in DNA: TGTGCCAGCAGCCCTCTACTGGGACAGGAGATGAACACTGAAGCTTTCTTT.

The table lists this clonotype with a few counts. This chain joins TRBV12-3 or TRBV12-4 and TRBJ1-5; D not certain. The length of the CDR3 is 14 residues. V dropped 5 bases and J dropped 7 bases, with 15 bases sitting between them. The CDR3, as DNA: TGTGCCAGCAGTCCTGGGCGGGGTGGACAGCCCCAGCATTTT. Encoded protein: CASSPGRGGQPQHF.

The chain combines TRBV6-5 with TRBJ2-2, with 11 positions matching TRBD2. This CDR3 spans 18 amino acids. Germline values: CDR1 MNHEY, CDR2 SVGAGI. J lost 7 bases, V lost 2 bases, and 12 bases had no gene match. CDR3: CASSYRTLAGGGIGELFF. As DNA, the CDR3 is TGTGCCAGCAGTTACAGGACGCTAGCGGGGGGAGGGATCGGGGAGCTGTTTTTT.

This clonotype was detected a few times. The genes are TRBV10-3 and TRBJ1-6, with unresolved D. The germline V gene has CDR1 ENHRY and CDR2 SYGVKD. The CDR3 spans 13 residues. V lost 4 bases, J lost 7 bases, and 8 bases lay in between. The CDR3 bases are TGTGCCATCAGTGGGGAGAGAAATTCACCCCTCCACTTT. This translates into CAISGERNSPLHF.

This clonotype was seen repeatedly, ten times or more. The chain uses TRBV7-2 and TRBJ2-3, with D possibly being TRBD1 (6 bases). Germline lookup yields CDR1 SGHTA and CDR2 FQGNSA. This CDR3 comprises 14 residues. Trimming cost V 1 base and J 4 bases, with 9 bases left between them. The CDR3 bases are TGTGCCAGCAGCTTAGTTAAGGGGGCAGATACGCAGTATTTT. Translation: CASSLVKGADTQYF.

This clonotype was seen at least ten times. V and J are TRBV11-2 and TRBJ2-3; 9 nucleotides agree with TRBD2. Germline V gene data show CDR1 as SGHAT and CDR2 as FQNNGV. V dropped 4 bases and J dropped 8; count of bases not matched to a gene: 19. The CDR3 has 18 residues. The CDR3 loop is CASSSRVPSGAGATTQYF. CDR3 in DNA: TGTGCCAGCAGCTCTAGAGTCCCTAGCGGGGCGGGGGCCACTACGCAGTATTTT.

This clonotype was observed many times. The chain combines TRBV7-9 with TRBJ2-5, with 12 positions matching TRBD1. V shed 5 bases, J shed 4 bases, and the junction held 5 bases outside the gene matches. Per the germline V gene, CDR1 is SEHNR and CDR2 is FQNEAQ (reference sequence). The CDR3 is 15 amino acids. CDR3 nucleotide sequence: TGTGCCAGCAGCGTCGGGACAGGGGGCCTAGAGACCCAGTACTTC. Its protein is CASSVGTGGLETQYF.

This clonotype was counted a few times. This chain connects TRBV7-9 to TRBJ2-2, with D perhaps TRBD2 (5 bases). Trimming left V 7 bases short and J 3 bases short, with 15 bases between. Germline-derived CDR1 and CDR2 are SEHNR and FQNEAQ (reference sequence). The CDR3 sequence is 15 residues long. The CDR3 protein is CASTSRVVDTGELFF. The CDR3 bases are TGTGCCAGCACCTCGCGGGTCGTTGACACCGGGGAGCTGTTTTTT.

This clonotype was detected many times. The chain employs TRBV7-2 and TRBJ1-4; 8 bases agree with TRBD1. Losses at the gene ends were 0 bases for V and 8 bases for J; bases not matched to a gene: 11. The germline V gene encodes CDR1 SGHTA and CDR2 FQGNSA. CDR3 length: 17 amino acids. Here the CDR3 DNA reads TGTGCCAGCAGCTTAGCGCGGGCAGGGGGCGTTCGAGAAAAACTGTTTTTT. Translation: CASSLARAGGVREKLFF. The whole variable domain, filled in from reference TRBV7-2 and TRBJ1-4, reads GAGVSQSPSNKVTEKGKDVELRCDPISGHTALYWYRQSLGQGLEFLIYFQGNSAPDKSGLPSDRFSAERTGGSVSTLTIQRTQQEDSAVYLCASSLARAGGVREKLFFGSGTQLSVL.

The chain recombines TRBV25-1 with TRBJ2-5; 12 nucleotides match TRBD2. Trimming removed 6 bases from V and 5 bases from J; junction bases left unmatched: 7. This CDR3 has 15 residues. The germline gives CDR1 MGHDK, CDR2 SYGVNS. CDR3 region: CASSKTSGSAETQYF. As DNA, the CDR3 is TGTGCCAGCAGCAAGACTAGCGGGAGTGCGGAGACCCAGTACTTC.

This clonotype has at least ten counts. The V gene is TRBV11-2, the J gene TRBJ1-2; 10 bases line up with TRBD1. With 4 bases clipped from V and 8 bases from J, the junction kept 4 bases outside the gene matches. The germline V gene has CDR1 SGHAT and CDR2 FQNNGV. The CDR3 is made up of 13 amino acids. The CDR3 DNA sequence: TGTGCCAGCAGCTCCGACAGGGGGCAAGGCTACACCTTC. Encoded protein: CASSSDRGQGYTF.

This clonotype has at least ten counts. V gene TRBV7-8 combines with J gene TRBJ2-3; possible D gene TRBD1, 5 bases. Germline CDR1 and CDR2: SGHVS and FQNEAQ. The V gene lost 6 bases and the J gene lost 3 bases, with 7 bases spanning the gap. The CDR3 runs to 12 residues. The CDR3 bases are TGTGCCAGCAGGGGGCGGACAGATACGCAGTATTTT. This gives the protein CASRGRTDTQYF.

This chain links TRBV30 with TRBJ1-4; D not resolved. Germline values: CDR1 GTSNPN, CDR2 SVGIG (reference sequence). V was pared by 2 bases and J by 7 bases, with 11 bases between. The CDR3 spans 13 residues. The CDR3: CAWSPLGGEKLFF. CDR3 DNA sequence: TGTGCCTGGAGTCCCCTTGGTGGTGAAAAACTGTTTTTT. Using reference TRBV30 and TRBJ1-4 for the parts outside the CDR3, the full variable domain is SQTIHQWPATLVQPVGSPLSLECTVEGTSNPNLYWYRQAAGRGLQLLFYSVGIGQISSEVPQNLSASRPQDRQFILSSKKLLLSDSGFYLCAWSPLGGEKLFFGSGTQLSVL.

This clonotype was detected a few times. The chain employs TRBV6-6 and TRBJ2-6; possible D gene TRBD1, 6 bases. The germline CDR1 and CDR2 sequences are MNHNY and SVGAGI (reference sequence). The CDR3 loop spans 18 amino acids. Deletions cut 0 bases from V and 0 bases from J, with 12 bases between. CDR3 loop: CASSYSQGLISGANVLTF. The CDR3 DNA follows: TGTGCCAGCAGTTACTCGCAGGGGTTGATCTCTGGGGCCAACGTCCTGACTTTC.

This clonotype turned up a few times. The genes are TRBV5-4 and TRBJ2-5, with D perhaps TRBD2 (7 bases). This CDR3 comprises 15 residues. V was pared by 5 bases and J by 5 bases, with 19 bases between. The germline gives CDR1 SGHNT, CDR2 YYREEE (reference sequence). The CDR3 DNA sequence: TGTGCCAGCAGACTTGGGGGGGGCTCCGGGGAGACCCAGTACTTC. Amino acids: CASRLGGGSGETQYF.

The chain employs TRBV20-1 and TRBJ1-2; 9 nucleotides line up with TRBD1. The V gene's germline CDR1 is DFQATT and CDR2 SNEGSKA (reference sequence). The CDR3 totals 14 residues. Trimming took 5 bases from V and 4 from J; bases not matched to a gene: 8. CDR3 in amino acids: CSAEGQGVFYGYTF. CDR3 DNA: TGCAGTGCTGAGGGACAGGGAGTATTCTATGGCTACACCTTC.

This clonotype was recorded many times. The chain recombines TRBV7-9 with TRBJ2-7; D ambiguous. The V gene's germline CDR1 is SEHNR and CDR2 FQNEAQ (reference sequence). This CDR3 has 14 residues. Trimming took off 4 bases at V and 6 bases at J, with 16 bases between the two ends. This CDR3 is CASSSSLLPPEQYF. CDR3 sequence (DNA): TGTGCCAGCAGCTCCAGTCTCCTCCCCCCCGAGCAGTACTTC.

This clonotype came up many times. The rearrangement joins TRBV4-3 to TRBJ1-1; 7 positions match TRBD1. Germline trimming cut 1 base from V and 0 bases from J; bases unmatched to any gene: 5. The CDR3 covers 16 residues. Germline V gene lookup returns CDR1 LGHNA and CDR2 YSLEER. The CDR3, as DNA: TGCGCCAGCAGCCAAGGATTGGGACAGCTGAACACTGAAGCTTTCTTT. Protein product: CASSQGLGQLNTEAFF.

This clonotype appeared many times. The genes are TRBV7-2 and TRBJ1-3; 9 bases are shared with TRBD1. Per germline, CDR1 SGHTA and CDR2 FQGNSA. The V segment lost 5 bases and the J segment 2 bases; nucleotides outside the gene matches: 7. This CDR3 has 16 amino acids. CDR3 in amino acids: CASSRLGTGTGNTIYF. CDR3 sequence (DNA): TGTGCCAGCAGCAGGCTTGGGACAGGGACTGGAAACACCATATATTTT.